One and the same sample provided the 24 T cell receptor beta chains below, sequenced in a study of blood T cell repertoires in COVID-19. The method was immunoSEQ multiplex PCR; TCRdb's version includes in-frame clones alone and lacks a portion of them. Among about 140,000 clones, about 79% were seen once, and the ten largest hold 3.5% to 5.5%. Sequenced: peripheral blood. These receptors came from a woman older than 75 with active or convalescent COVID-19.

V is TRBV18 and J is TRBJ1-1; D gene uncertain. Per germline, CDR1 KGHSH and CDR2 LQKENI. The CDR3 runs 14 residues. V shed 2 bases and J shed 4 bases, with 11 bases lying between them. CDR3 nucleotides: TGTGCCAGCTCACCAGCTCCGGGAGGCACTGAAGCTTTCTTT. The encoded protein is CASSPAPGGTEAFF.

The gene calls are TRBV4-1 and TRBJ1-6; D is perhaps TRBD1 (5 bases). Germline-derived CDR1 and CDR2 are MGHRA and YSYEKL. The CDR3 has 14 residues. This chain's CDR3 is CPTSRPGNNSPLHF. In nucleotides, the CDR3 is TGCCCCACCAGCCGGCCAGGGAATAATTCACCCCTCCACTTT.

Written as DNA, the CDR3 is TGTGCCACCGGGAGTAACTATGGCTACACCTTC. Translation gives CATGSNYGYTF. This sequence joins TRBV6-5 and TRBJ1-2; D uncertain. Germline V gene lookup returns CDR1 MNHEY and CDR2 SVGAGI. This CDR3 comprises 11 residues. With 10 bases removed from V and 1 base from J, the gap between germline ends came to 7 bases.

The chain links TRBV19 to TRBJ1-1; 10 bases agree with TRBD1. Germline loops: CDR1 LNHDA, CDR2 SQIVND (reference sequence). The J segment lost 4 bases and the V segment lost 3 bases, leaving 5 bases of the junction unmatched. The CDR3 is 15 residues long. The CDR3 sequence is CASSMGTGVFTEAFF. The CDR3, as DNA: TGTGCCAGTAGTATGGGGACAGGGGTGTTCACTGAAGCTTTCTTT.

V and J are TRBV12-5 and TRBJ1-1; possible D gene TRBD1, 6 bases. Trimming stripped 4 bases from V and 1 base from J, with 13 bases between. The CDR3 contains 15 residues. Germline loops: CDR1 LGHNT, CDR2 FRNRAP. CDR3 nucleotide sequence: TGTGCTAGTGGTTCTTACAGGGATTGGAACACTGAAGCTTTCTTT. Translation gives CASGSYRDWNTEAFF.

The chain combines TRBV10-2 with TRBJ1-6; 7 nucleotides match TRBD1. J was trimmed by 8 bases and V by 2 bases; bases with no gene match: 3. The CDR3 runs 14 residues. Per the germline V gene, CDR1 is WSHSY and CDR2 is SAAADI. CDR3 protein: CASSEDRDHSPLHF. CDR3 DNA: TGCGCCAGCAGTGAGGACAGGGATCATTCACCCCTCCACTTT.

The V and J genes are TRBV28 and TRBJ1-3, with a tentative D call TRBD1 (6 bases). V lost 6 bases and J lost 0, with 15 bases in between. Germline-derived CDR1 and CDR2 are MDHEN and SYDVKM. The CDR3 extends over 16 amino acids. The CDR3 loop is CASRLSRRGSGNTIYF. The CDR3 bases are TGTGCCAGCAGGCTTTCACGCAGGGGCTCTGGAAACACCATATATTTT.

The V and J genes are TRBV5-1 and TRBJ2-5; TRBD1 matches 8 bases. The CDR3 runs 15 residues. The junction had 7 bases not matched to a gene; V was cut back by 3 bases and J by 3 bases. Germline-derived CDR1 and CDR2 are SGHRS and YFSETQ. The CDR3 nucleotides are TGCGCCAGCAGCTCGTTGGACAGGGTAAAAGAGACCCAGTACTTC. This sequence encodes CASSSLDRVKETQYF.

This chain connects TRBV5-1 to TRBJ2-5, with 9 positions matching TRBD2. After removal of 6 bases from V and 2 bases from J, the junction contained 11 bases not matched to a gene. This CDR3 region has 16 residues. Germline loops: CDR1 SGHRS, CDR2 YFSETQ. CDR3 residues: CASNQGLAQLQETQYF. The CDR3 DNA reads as TGCGCCAGCAACCAAGGACTAGCGCAACTACAAGAGACCCAGTACTTC. Combining the CDR3 with reference TRBV5-1 and TRBJ2-5 gives the whole variable domain KAGVTQTPRYLIKTRGQQVTLSCSPISGHRSVSWYQQTPGQGLQFLFEYFSETQRNKGNFPGRFSGRQFSNSRSEMNVSTLELGDSALYLCASNQGLAQLQETQYFGPGTRLLVL.

V and J are TRBV5-1 and TRBJ1-2, with D unclear. CDR3 length equals 12 residues. The V end was cut by 0 bases, the J end by 8 bases, with 8 bases between. Germline V gives CDR1 SGHRS, CDR2 YFSETQ. Written as DNA, the CDR3 is TGCGCCAGCAGCTTGGATCTACGGGGCTACACCTTC. It specifies CASSLDLRGYTF.

This clone was seen only a few times. The chain employs TRBV7-3 and TRBJ2-1; 7 bases map to TRBD1. From germline, CDR1 is SGHTA and CDR2 FQGTGA. The CDR3 is made up of 15 amino acids. V lost 1 base to trimming and J lost 5 bases; unmatched junction nucleotides: 5. The CDR3 loop is CASSLSTGVNNEQFF. CDR3 in DNA: TGTGCCAGCAGCTTAAGCACAGGGGTCAACAATGAGCAGTTCTTC.

The chain is built from TRBV11-3 and TRBJ2-4; a possible D gene is TRBD2 (5 bases). This CDR3 has 14 amino acids. Germline V lookup: CDR1 SGHNT, CDR2 YENEEA. V lost 0 bases to trimming and J lost 6 bases, with 9 bases between them. The CDR3 DNA is TGTGCCAGCAGCTTAGAGAGGGCGGGAAACATTCAGTACTTC. Protein: CASSLERAGNIQYF.

This clone was picked up a small number of times. V usage is TRBV27 and J usage is TRBJ1-5; TRBD1 matches at 8 bases. Trimming at V came to 6 bases and at J to 1 base, leaving 5 bases not matched to a gene. The CDR3 sequence is 15 residues long. Germline V lookup: CDR1 MNHEY, CDR2 SMNVEV (reference sequence). CDR3 nucleotide sequence: TGTGCCAGCAGACGGACAGGGTTGAGCAATCAGCCCCAGCATTTT. Its translation is CASRRTGLSNQPQHF.

V usage is TRBV19 and J usage is TRBJ1-1, with 7 nucleotides matching TRBD1. V shed 4 bases, J shed 7 bases, and the junction held 9 bases outside the gene matches. The germline CDR1 and CDR2 sequences are LNHDA and SQIVND (reference sequence). The CDR3 runs 14 residues. CDR3 sequence (DNA): TGTGCCAGTAGTACCGTCCCGGGACAGCGTGAAGCTTTCTTT. It specifies CASSTVPGQREAFF.

The CDR3 DNA follows: TGTGCCAGCAGCCAAGATGATGTCTCGTCGCAGACCGGGGAGCTGTTTTTT. Protein sequence: CASSQDDVSSQTGELFF. The chain joins TRBV4-2 to TRBJ2-2, with D unclear. V was cut by 0 bases and J by 5 bases, with 16 bases left in between. This CDR3 contains 17 residues. Per germline, CDR1 LGHNA and CDR2 YNFKEQ.

The chain has TRBV6-5 and TRBJ2-3; 8 nucleotides agree with TRBD2. CDR3 length equals 15 residues. Per the germline V gene, CDR1 is MNHEY and CDR2 is SVGAGI. With V trimmed by 1 base and J by 3 bases, 3 bases remained unmatched. In DNA form, the CDR3 reads TGTGCCAGCAGTTACTACGGGGGGGGGACAGATACGCAGTATTTT. Protein product: CASSYYGGGTDTQYF.

This chain joins TRBV15 and TRBJ2-2; D is perhaps TRBD1 (6 bases). CDR1 is LNHNV, CDR2 YYDKDF, per germline (reference sequence). The CDR3 sequence is 16 residues long. The ends were cut back, 0 bases at V and 4 bases at J, with 12 bases in the middle. Here the CDR3 reads CATSRDLGQFTGELFF. As DNA, the CDR3 is TGTGCCACCAGCAGAGATTTAGGACAGTTCACCGGGGAGCTGTTTTTT.

This clone was observed a few times. The rearrangement links TRBV5-1 to TRBJ1-3; D is uncertain. This CDR3 contains 14 residues. The germline CDR1 and CDR2 sequences are SGHRS and YFSETQ. Trimming removed 2 bases at V and 0 bases at J, with 6 bases between. The CDR3 DNA reads TGCGCCAGCAGCTTCGGGGACTCTGGAAACACCATATATTTT. Its protein product is CASSFGDSGNTIYF. Full variable domain (missing parts from reference TRBV5-1 and TRBJ1-3): KAGVTQTPRYLIKTRGQQVTLSCSPISGHRSVSWYQQTPGQGLQFLFEYFSETQRNKGNFPGRFSGRQFSNSRSEMNVSTLELGDSALYLCASSFGDSGNTIYFGEGSWLTVV.

Only one count was recorded for this clone. The J gene is TRBJ1-6, the V gene TRBV2; D is unresolved. The CDR3 extends over 13 amino acids. The germline V and J ends were trimmed by 11 bases and 8 bases, with 16 bases remaining between them. Looked up from germline, CDR1 is SNHLY and CDR2 is FYNNEI. The CDR3 here is CAGRLALDSPLHF. CDR3 sequence (DNA): TGTGCCGGTCGTTTAGCGTTAGATTCACCCCTCCACTTT.

The chain is built from TRBV3-1 (or the pseudogene TRBV3-2) and TRBJ1-4; D is undetermined. V was cut by 4 bases and J by 6 bases, with 9 bases left in between. This CDR3 comprises 13 residues. CDR1 and CDR2 (germline): LGHDT, YNNKEL (reference sequence). For the CDR3, the DNA is TGTGCCAGCAGCCCCCCCGGGGATGAAAAACTGTTTTTT. It translates to CASSPPGDEKLFF.

The chain's CDR3 is CSVARTGNGELFF. The DNA of the CDR3 is TGCAGCGTTGCAAGGACAGGGAACGGGGAGCTGTTTTTT. The V and J genes are TRBV29-1 and TRBJ2-2, with TRBD1 matching over 8 bases. The CDR3 is made up of 13 amino acids. V shed 4 bases, J shed 7 bases, and the junction held 5 bases outside the gene matches. In germline, CDR1 is SQVTM, CDR2 ANQGSEA.

Concerning this clone: Distinct nucleotide sequences in the sample also encode this CDR3. This chain joins TRBV27 and TRBJ2-3; TRBD1 matches 9 bases. Germline-derived CDR1 and CDR2 are MNHEY and SMNVEV (reference sequence). V was clipped by 2 bases and J by 3 bases; unmatched bases: 6. This CDR3 contains 16 residues. The CDR3 sequence is CASSLKTGGITDTQYF. Here the CDR3 DNA reads TGTGCCAGCAGTTTAAAGACAGGGGGGATTACAGATACGCAGTATTTT.

CDR3 sequence: CASSQDAGQYQPQHF. CDR3 bases: TGCGCCAGCAGCCAAGATGCCGGACAGTATCAGCCCCAGCATTTT. J is TRBJ1-5 and V is TRBV4-3; possible D gene TRBD1, 6 bases. Germline CDR1 reads LGHNA; CDR2 reads YSLEER. CDR3 length: 15 amino acids. Trimming left V 0 bases short and J 5 bases short, with 11 bases between.

The chain is built from TRBV5-1 and TRBJ1-3; D is uncertain. V lost 0 bases, J lost 0 bases, and 13 bases lay in between. Germline CDR1 and CDR2: SGHRS and YFSETQ. This CDR3 region has 17 residues. The CDR3 DNA reads as TGCGCCAGCAGCTTGGTAGGTTCTGGAGGCTCTGGAAACACCATATATTTT. It codes for CASSLVGSGGSGNTIYF.